The TCR beta chain under discussion was sequenced for a study of shared clonotypes between healthy human individuals. Using immunoSEQ multiplex PCR, the repertoire was profiled, and TCRdb retains in-frame clones only, with some absent. The table has some 2 million clones, 85% to 95% seen once. V was clipped by 6 bases and J by 2 bases, with 24 bases between them. The CDR3 runs to 18 residues. CDR1 is MDHEN, CDR2 SYDVKM, per germline. This chain uses TRBV28 with TRBJ2-3; weak D call: TRBD2 (7 bases). This receptor was identified in a man between 18 and 29 years old in good health. Source material: naive CD4+ T cells sorted from blood. Documented subset: CD45RA+ positively selected. CDR3 nucleotide sequence: TGTGCCAGCAGCGAGAGCTTCAACAGGGAGGGATCCACAGATACGCAGTATTTT. Translation: CASSESFNREGSTDTQYF.